Reported below is one TCR beta chain. This clone occurred many times. No cognate antigen has been identified for it. Qualities for individual bases were not recorded, and no much larger clone is one base off. This sample was taken from a study of metastatic and nonmetastatic thyroid tumors (dated by TCRdb to the early 2020s). About the study as a whole: Repertoires were compared across peripheral blood and tumor or nodule tissue samples from malignant and benign thyroid patients.

General conclusions and limits of the study: In both blood and tumor samples, malignant tumors were reported to have significantly higher TCR beta diversity than benign nodules.

None of the patients had been given any treatment before thyroid surgery. Patient clinical samples collected from 2012 to 2018 were retrospectively analysed using T-cell receptor beta sequencing. The method behind the library was PCR. The reads were generated on an Illumina HiSeq 4000. The TCR beta-chain CDR3 region of each patient was profiled by high-throughput sequencing. Turning to the authors' computational methods: CDR3 differences across clinicopathological groups were used to build a classifier for discriminating distant-metastatic papillary thyroid cancer patients. To measure repertoire diversity the researchers used the Shannon index, while the Morisita-Horn index served to gauge how similar the tumor and blood repertoires were. Using fastp trimming at Q25 and MiXCR clonotype assembly, TCRdb reanalyzed the public sequencing data and kept in-frame beta chains. TCRdb, not the original authors, processed these V and J calls. The sample contains about 32,000 clones, 7% to 9% of them found a single time. Clones ranked in the top ten supply about two fifths of the sample.

The germline V gene provides CDR1 MNHEY and CDR2 SVGAGI. Deletion took 3 bases off V and 2 bases off J, with a span of 10 bases between the germline ends. The CDR3 covers 14 residues, taking in both the cysteine and the phenylalanine. Just CDR3 DNA is preserved here, 42 bases in frame from base 1. Material: blood. This receptor was obtained from a female donor with papillary thyroid cancer or a benign thyroid nodule (not recorded which). Some clones in this sample may be carry-over from other donors' samples. The sequence joins TRBV6-5 to TRBJ1-1, with no D gene named confidently. The CDR3 here reads CASSYGRFNTEAFF. The DNA is TGTGCCAGCAGTTATGGGAGGTTTAACACTGAAGCTTTCTTT.